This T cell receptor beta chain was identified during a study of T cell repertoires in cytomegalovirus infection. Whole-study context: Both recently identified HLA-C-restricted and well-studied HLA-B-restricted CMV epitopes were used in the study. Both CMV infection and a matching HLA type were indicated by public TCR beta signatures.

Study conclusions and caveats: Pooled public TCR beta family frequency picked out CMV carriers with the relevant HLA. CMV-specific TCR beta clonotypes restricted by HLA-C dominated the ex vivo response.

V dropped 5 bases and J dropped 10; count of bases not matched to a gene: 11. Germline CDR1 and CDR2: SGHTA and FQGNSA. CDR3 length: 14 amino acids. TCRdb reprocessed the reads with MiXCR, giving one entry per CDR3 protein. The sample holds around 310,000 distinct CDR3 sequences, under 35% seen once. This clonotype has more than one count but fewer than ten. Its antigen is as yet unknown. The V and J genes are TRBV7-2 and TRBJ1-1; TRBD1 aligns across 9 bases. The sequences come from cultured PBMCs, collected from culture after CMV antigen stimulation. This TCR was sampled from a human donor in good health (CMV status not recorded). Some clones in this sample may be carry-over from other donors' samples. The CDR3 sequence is CASSQGDRETVAFF. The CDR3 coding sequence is TGTGCCAGCAGCCAAGGGGACAGGGAGACAGTAGCTTTCTTT.